This T cell receptor beta chain was profiled in a study of T cell responses to AZD1222 COVID-19 vaccine. Study information: Second-dose schedules of about 4 or about 12 weeks were combined. Study results and limitations: Donors were largely white British and mainly female; clonal diversity was possibly underestimated. Nearly half of spike-specific TCRs reportedly target variant regions that are unmutated in the B.1.351 and B.1.1.7 variants.

Measured with immunoSEQ multiplex PCR; TCRdb has only the in-frame clones, and not every one. This table has just over 150,000 clones, about nine tenths appearing once. About this clone itself: No antigen is known for it.

This receptor was obtained from an adult in good health. The sequences come from peripheral blood, collected on day 0 of AZD1222 vaccination.

The CDR3 spells CASSARGRDTEAFF. The CDR3 DNA reads as TGTGCCAGCAGCGCCAGGGGGCGCGACACTGAAGCTTTCTTT. This chain links TRBV9 with TRBJ1-1; 8 bases line up with TRBD1. The CDR3 spans 14 residues. Germline assignment: CDR1 SGDLS and CDR2 YYNGEE. The V and J ends lost 3 bases and 3 bases, in that order; junction bases with no gene match: 4.